The T cell receptor (beta chain) described here comes from a study of T-cell reconstitution after alpha-beta-depleted transplantation in children (dated by TCRdb to 2016 to 2018). The study in broad terms: Using TCR repertoire profiling, the study quantitatively followed how T-cell immune reconstitution unfolded in children after TCRalphabeta/CD19-depleted allogeneic hematopoietic cell transplantation. The study at large found these results: Over subsequent months, a decline in hyperexpanded clone frequencies was noted, and after one year, T-cell counts and TCRbeta diversity were mostly ascribed to newly produced T cells. The high TCRbeta diversity at day 60 in some patients was ascribed to recipient T cells and intrathymic progenitors that had survived conditioning. About two months after transplant, the apparently early recovery of alphabetaT-cell counts reportedly depended on just several hundred clones that had expanded rapidly and came from non-depleted graft cells.

The CDR3 runs 17 amino acids, cysteine and phenylalanine included. Of all the DNA, just the CDR3 is kept, 51 bases in frame from base 1. For CDR1 and CDR2, the germline V gene lists MDHEN and SYDVKM. V and J lose 5 bases and 2 bases, and a span of 20 bases separates them. This clonotype has a count of ten or more. The specificity of this receptor is unknown. Per-base qualities were not stored, and no clone one base away is much larger. The treatment or condition label, as the study defines it: allogeneic hematopoietic cell transplantation with graft depleted of TCRalphabeta T cells and CD19 B cells. Transplant recipients were children who received TCRalphabeta/CD19-depleted allogeneic hematopoietic cell grafts. The library came from PCR. The sequencer listed for this sample is Illumina HiSeq 2500. To normalize quantification of the TCRbeta repertoire, the TCR libraries were built with molecular barcoding that relied on unique molecular identifiers. The public reads were reprocessed in TCRdb via fastp at Q25 and MiXCR, keeping in-frame beta chains. Identical CDR3 protein sequences are pooled into one entry, listed with their most common genes and DNA. The table for this sample lists approximately 650,000 distinct CDR3 sequences; around 12% of them were counted only once. The ten top clones hold 0.79% of the sample.

The source material was PBMCs, sampled before TCRalphabeta/CD19-depleted stem cell transplant. This receptor was taken from a girl aged 2-10 years with congenital amegakaryocytic thrombocytopenia, due to receive a stem cell transplant. The V and J segments used are TRBV28 and TRBJ2-3; TRBD2 might be the D gene, on 5 matching bases. The sequenced DNA is TGTGCCAGCAGTACCGATTTGCGGAGGTGGTCCACAGATACGCAGTATTTT. Translated, it reads CASSTDLRRWSTDTQYF.